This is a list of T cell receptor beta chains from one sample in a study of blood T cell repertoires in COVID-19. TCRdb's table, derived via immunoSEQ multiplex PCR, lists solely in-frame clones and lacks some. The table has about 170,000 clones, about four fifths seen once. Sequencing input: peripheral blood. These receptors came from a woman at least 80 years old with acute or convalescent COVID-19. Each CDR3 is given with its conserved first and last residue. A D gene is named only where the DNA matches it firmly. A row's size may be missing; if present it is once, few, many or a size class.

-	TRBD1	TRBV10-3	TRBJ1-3	TGTGCCATCAGTGGGGGGGACAGGGCCACTTCCAGTGGAAACACCATATATTTT	CAISGGDRATSSGNTIYF
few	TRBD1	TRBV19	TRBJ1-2	TGTGCCAGTAGTCCCCGGGACAGGGGGCTACGTGGCTACACCTTC	CASSPRDRGLRGYTF
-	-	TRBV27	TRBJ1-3	TGTGCCAGCAGTCCTAGGATGATCTCTGGAAACACCATATATTTT	CASSPRMISGNTIYF
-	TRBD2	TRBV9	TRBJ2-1	TGTGCCAGCAGCTCGGGGGGTCCGCTCGGCAATGAGCAGTTCTTC	CASSSGGPLGNEQFF
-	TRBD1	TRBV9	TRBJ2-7	TGTGCCAGCAGCGTTGGGACAGGGGTTGCCTACGAGCAGTACTTC	CASSVGTGVAYEQYF
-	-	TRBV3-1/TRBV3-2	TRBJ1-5	TGTGCCAGCAGCCAAGGTTCCGGAGTCAATCAGCCCCAGCATTTT	CASSQGSGVNQPQHF
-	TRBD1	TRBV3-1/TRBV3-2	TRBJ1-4	TGTGCCAGCAGCCACCTAGGACAGGGGAGTGAAAAACTGTTTTTT	CASSHLGQGSEKLFF
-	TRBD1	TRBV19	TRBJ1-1	TGTGCCAGTGCTACAGGGGGCGCAGACACTGAAGCTTTCTTT	CASATGGADTEAFF
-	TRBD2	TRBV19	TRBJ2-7	TGTGCCAGTAGTATTCGCCTAGCGGGGGGCTACGAGCAGTACTTC	CASSIRLAGGYEQYF
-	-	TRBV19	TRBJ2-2	TGTGCCAGTAGTATCACGGTGAGCGTAGCCGGGGAGCTGTTTTTT	CASSITVSVAGELFF
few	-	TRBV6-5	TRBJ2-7	TGTGCCAGCAGTTTATCCCCAACTAGCCCCTACGAGCAGTACTTC	CASSLSPTSPYEQYF
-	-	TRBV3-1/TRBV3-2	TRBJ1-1	TGTGCCAGCAGCCAGTCGTACAGGACCACTGAAGCTTTCTTT	CASSQSYRTTEAFF
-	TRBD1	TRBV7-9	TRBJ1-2	TGTGCCAGCAGCTTAGAGGCAGGGGGAGGCTACACCTTC	CASSLEAGGGYTF
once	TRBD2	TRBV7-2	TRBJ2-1	TGTGCCAGCAGCTCTAGGACTAGCGGGGAGCAGTTCTTC	CASSSRTSGEQFF
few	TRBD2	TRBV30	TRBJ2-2	TGTGCCTGGAGTTGGACTAGCGGCGGGGAGCTGTTTTTT	CAWSWTSGGELFF
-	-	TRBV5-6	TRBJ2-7	TGTGCCAGCAGCTTGGGCGACGGACAGCTCTCCTACGAGCAGTACTTC	CASSLGDGQLSYEQYF
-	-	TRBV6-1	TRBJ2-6	TGTGCCAGCAGTGAATTGGGACTGGATTCTGGGGCCAACGTCCTGACTTTC	CASSELGLDSGANVLTF
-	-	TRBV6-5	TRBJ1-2	TGTGCCAGCAGTTACTCGGCCGCTAACTATGGCTACACCTTC	CASSYSAANYGYTF
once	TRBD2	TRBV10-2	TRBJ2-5	TGCGCCAGCAGTGATCTAGCGGGAGGTCGAGAGACCCAGTACTTC	CASSDLAGGRETQYF
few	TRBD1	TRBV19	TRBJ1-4	TGTGCCAGTAGCTGGGACAGCAGATCTGAAAAACTGTTTTTT	CASSWDSRSEKLFF
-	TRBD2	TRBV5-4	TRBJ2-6	TGTGCCAGCAGCTCGGGGGGAGCCTTTGGGGCCAACGTCCTGACTTTC	CASSSGGAFGANVLTF
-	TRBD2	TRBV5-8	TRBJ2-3	TGTGCCAGCAGCTTACTAGCGGGAGTGCCACGAGATACGCAGTATTTT	CASSLLAGVPRDTQYF
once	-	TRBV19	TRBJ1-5	TGTGCCAGTAGTTCCAACAGAAATAGCAATCAGCCCCAGCATTTT	CASSSNRNSNQPQHF
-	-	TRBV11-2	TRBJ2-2	TGTGCCAGCAGCTTACAGGGTGGGGCGAACACCGGGGAGCTGTTTTTT	CASSLQGGANTGELFF
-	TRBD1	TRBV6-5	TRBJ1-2	TGTGCCAGCAATCAAGGGACAGGGGTTCAGGGCTACACCTTC	CASNQGTGVQGYTF
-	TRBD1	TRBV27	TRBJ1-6	TGTGCCAGCAGTTTATACGGGACAGGGAAAGATAATTCACCCCTCCACTTT	CASSLYGTGKDNSPLHF
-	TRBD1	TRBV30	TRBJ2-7	TGTGCCTGGAGTGTATATCAAGGGGGCGTGCAGTACTTC	CAWSVYQGGVQYF
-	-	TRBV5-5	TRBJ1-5	TGTGCCAGCAGCTTGGAGCTGAATAGCAATCAGCCCCAGCATTTT	CASSLELNSNQPQHF
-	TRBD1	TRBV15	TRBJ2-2	TGTGCCACCAGCAGAGAACTACGGACAGGGGGTACCGGGGAGCTGTTTTTT	CATSRELRTGGTGELFF
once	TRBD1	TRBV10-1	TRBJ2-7	TGCGCCAGCATCGAGAAGTCGGACAGGGGGCCCTACGAGCAGTACTTC	CASIEKSDRGPYEQYF
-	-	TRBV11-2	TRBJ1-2	TGTGCCAGCAGACGCGGGGGGGAATTGGATGGCTACACCTTC	CASRRGGELDGYTF
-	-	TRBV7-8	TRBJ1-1	TGTGCCAGCAGCTTTTACTCGGGCACTGAAGCTTTCTTT	CASSFYSGTEAFF
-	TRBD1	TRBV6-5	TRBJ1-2	TGTGCCAGCAGTACGACAGGGGGGAACTATGGCTACACCTTC	CASSTTGGNYGYTF
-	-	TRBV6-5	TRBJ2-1	TGTGCCAGCAGTCCCCGGTCTGAGCAGTTCTTC	CASSPRSEQFF
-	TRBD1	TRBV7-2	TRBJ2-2	TGTGCCAGCAGCTTCGGGACAGGGCGCTGGACCGGGGAGCTGTTTTTT	CASSFGTGRWTGELFF
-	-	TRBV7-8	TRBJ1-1	TGTGCCAGCAGCCGCGCTAGGAGCACTGAAGCTTTCTTT	CASSRARSTEAFF
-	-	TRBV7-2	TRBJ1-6	TGTGCCAGCAGCTTACAAGTCCGGACACCGAATTCACCCCTCCACTTT	CASSLQVRTPNSPLHF
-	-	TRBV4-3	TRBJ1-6	TGCGCCAGCAGCCAAGCCCCTGACAGCTATTCACCCCTCCACTTT	CASSQAPDSYSPLHF
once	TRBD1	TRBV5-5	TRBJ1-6	TGTGCCAGCAGAGAATCGACAGGGCGCGGTAATTCACCCCTCCACTTT	CASRESTGRGNSPLHF